This entry concerns a single T cell receptor beta chain. This record belongs to a study of shared clonotypes between healthy human individuals. Study at large: The plates for each donor numbered three CD4 naive, three CD4 memory, two CD8 naive and one CD8 memory.

For sorted subsets, approximately 200 ng DNA per replicate equaled 30,000 or so T cell genomes. TCRdb's table, derived via immunoSEQ multiplex PCR, lists solely in-frame clones and lacks some. Among 2 million to 3 million clones listed, under 95% were seen once. The CDR3 is 17 residues long. Losses at the gene ends were 0 bases for V and 2 bases for J; bases not matched to a gene: 5. CDR1 is SGHTA and CDR2 is FQGNSA in the germline V gene. The chain carries TRBV7-2 and TRBJ2-3; 10 bases fit TRBD2. This TCR was sampled from a man aged 18-30 years in good health. Some clones in this sample may be carry-over from other donors' samples. The sequencing sample was made of naive CD4+ T cells from PBMCs. As for subset: CD45RA+ positively selected. The CDR3 protein is CASSLASGRGVTDTQYF. The CDR3, as DNA: TGTGCCAGCAGCTTAGCGAGCGGGAGGGGGGTCACAGATACGCAGTATTTT. Based on the CDR3 plus reference TRBV7-2 and TRBJ2-3, the full variable domain is GAGVSQSPSNKVTEKGKDVELRCDPISGHTALYWYRQSLGQGLEFLIYFQGNSAPDKSGLPSDRFSAERTGGSVSTLTIQRTQQEDSAVYLCASSLASGRGVTDTQYFGPGTRLTVL.